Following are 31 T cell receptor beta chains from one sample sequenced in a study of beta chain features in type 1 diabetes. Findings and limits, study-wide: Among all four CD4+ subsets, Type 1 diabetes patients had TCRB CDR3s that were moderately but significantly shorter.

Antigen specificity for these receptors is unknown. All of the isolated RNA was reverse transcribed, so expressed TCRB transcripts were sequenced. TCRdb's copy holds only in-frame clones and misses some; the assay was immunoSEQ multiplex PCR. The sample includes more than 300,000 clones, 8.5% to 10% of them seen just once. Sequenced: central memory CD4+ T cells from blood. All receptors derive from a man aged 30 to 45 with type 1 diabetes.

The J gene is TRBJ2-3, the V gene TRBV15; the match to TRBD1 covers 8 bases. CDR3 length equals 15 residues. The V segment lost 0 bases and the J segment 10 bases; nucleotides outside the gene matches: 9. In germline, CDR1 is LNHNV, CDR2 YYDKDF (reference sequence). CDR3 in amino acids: CATSREPTGEHPQYF. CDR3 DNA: TGTGCCACCAGCAGAGAGCCGACAGGGGAACATCCGCAGTATTTT. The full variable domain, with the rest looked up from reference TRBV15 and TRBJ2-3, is DAMVIQNPRYQVTQFGKPVTLSCSQTLNHNVMYWYQQKSSQAPKLLFHYYDKDFNNEADTPDNFQSRRPNTSFCFLDIRSPGLGDTAMYLCATSREPTGEHPQYFGPGTRLTVL.

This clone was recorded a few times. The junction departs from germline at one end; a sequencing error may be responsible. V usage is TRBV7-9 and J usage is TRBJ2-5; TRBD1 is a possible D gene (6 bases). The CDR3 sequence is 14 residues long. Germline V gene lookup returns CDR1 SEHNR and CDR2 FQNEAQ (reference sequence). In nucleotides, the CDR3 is TGTGCCAGCAGCTCCCCCAGGGGACAAGCGACCCAGTACTTC. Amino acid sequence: CASSSPRGQATQYF.

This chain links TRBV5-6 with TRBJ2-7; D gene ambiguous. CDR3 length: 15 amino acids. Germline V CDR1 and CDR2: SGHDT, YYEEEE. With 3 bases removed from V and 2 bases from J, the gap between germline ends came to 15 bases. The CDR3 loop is CASSSLRTATYEQYF. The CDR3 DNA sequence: TGTGCCAGCAGCTCTCTACGGACGGCTACCTACGAGCAGTACTTC.

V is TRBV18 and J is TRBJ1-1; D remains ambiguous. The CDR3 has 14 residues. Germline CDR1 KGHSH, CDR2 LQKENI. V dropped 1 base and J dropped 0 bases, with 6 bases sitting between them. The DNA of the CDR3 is TGTGCCAGCTCACCACGGGAGTTGAACACTGAAGCTTTCTTT. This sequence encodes CASSPRELNTEAFF.

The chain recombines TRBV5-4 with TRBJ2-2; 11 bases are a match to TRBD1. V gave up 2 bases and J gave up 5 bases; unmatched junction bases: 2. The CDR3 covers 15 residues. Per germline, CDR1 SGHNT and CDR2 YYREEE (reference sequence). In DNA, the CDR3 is TGTGCCAGCAGCTTCTGGGACAGGGGGACCGGGGAGCTGTTTTTT. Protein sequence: CASSFWDRGTGELFF. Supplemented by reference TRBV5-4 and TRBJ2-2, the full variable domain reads ETGVTQSPTHLIKTRGQQVTLRCSSQSGHNTVSWYQQALGQGPQFIFQYYREEENGRGNFPPRFSGLQFPNYSSELNVNALELDDSALYLCASSFWDRGTGELFFGEGSRLTVL.

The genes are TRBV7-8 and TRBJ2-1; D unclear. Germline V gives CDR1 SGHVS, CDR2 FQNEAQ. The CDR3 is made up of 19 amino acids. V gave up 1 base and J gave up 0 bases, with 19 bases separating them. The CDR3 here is CASSLGAKRPKSSYNEQFF. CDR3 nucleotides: TGTGCCAGCAGCTTAGGGGCGAAGCGACCCAAAAGCTCCTACAATGAGCAGTTCTTC.

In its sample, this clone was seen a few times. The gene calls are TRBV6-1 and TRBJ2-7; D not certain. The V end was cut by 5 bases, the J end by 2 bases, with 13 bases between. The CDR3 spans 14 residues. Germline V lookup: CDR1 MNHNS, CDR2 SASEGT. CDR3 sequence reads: CASSYYTRPYEQYF. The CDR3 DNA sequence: TGTGCCAGCAGTTATTACACGCGCCCCTACGAGCAGTACTTC.

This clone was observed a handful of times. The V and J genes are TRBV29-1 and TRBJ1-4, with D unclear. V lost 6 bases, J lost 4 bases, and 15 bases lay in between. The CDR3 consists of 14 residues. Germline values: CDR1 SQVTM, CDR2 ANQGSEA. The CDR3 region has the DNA TGCAGCGTCCACAACGGGCAGCTTAATGAAAAACTGTTTTTT. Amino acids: CSVHNGQLNEKLFF.

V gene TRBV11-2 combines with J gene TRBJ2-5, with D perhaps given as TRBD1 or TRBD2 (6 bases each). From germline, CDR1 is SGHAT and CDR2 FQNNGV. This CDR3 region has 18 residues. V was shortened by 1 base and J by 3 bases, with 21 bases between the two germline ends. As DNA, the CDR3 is TGTGCCAGCAGCTTAGGTGTAGGGGGGTTTGGAGGTAAAGAGACCCAGTACTTC. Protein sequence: CASSLGVGGFGGKETQYF. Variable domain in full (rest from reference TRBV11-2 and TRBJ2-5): EAGVAQSPRYKIIEKRQSVAFWCNPISGHATLYWYQQILGQGPKLLIQFQNNGVVDDSQLPKDRFSAERLKGVDSTLKIQPAKLEDSAVYLCASSLGVGGFGGKETQYFGPGTRLLVL.

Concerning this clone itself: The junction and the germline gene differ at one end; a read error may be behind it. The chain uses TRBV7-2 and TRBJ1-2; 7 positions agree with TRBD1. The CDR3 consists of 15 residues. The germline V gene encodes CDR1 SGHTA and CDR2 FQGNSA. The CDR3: CASSQGHRDSYGYTF. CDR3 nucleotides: TGCGCCAGCAGCCAGGGCCATCGGGACAGCTATGGCTACACCTTC.

CDR3 nucleotides: TGTGCCATCAGTGAAGCGGCAGCCGCCTCCTACGAGCAGTACTTC. As protein: CAISEAAAASYEQYF. This sequence joins TRBV10-3 and TRBJ2-7; D possibly corresponds to TRBD2 (5 bases). The CDR3 contains 15 residues. CDR1 and CDR2 from the germline V gene are ENHRY and SYGVKD. With 3 bases removed from V and 0 bases from J, the gap between germline ends came to 12 bases.

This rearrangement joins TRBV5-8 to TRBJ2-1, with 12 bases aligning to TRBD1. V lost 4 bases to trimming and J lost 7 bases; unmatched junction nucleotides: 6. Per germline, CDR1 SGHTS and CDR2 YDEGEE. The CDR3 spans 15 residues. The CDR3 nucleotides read TGTGCCAGCAGCCCCGGGACAGGGGGCTGGAATGAGCAGTTCTTC. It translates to CASSPGTGGWNEQFF.

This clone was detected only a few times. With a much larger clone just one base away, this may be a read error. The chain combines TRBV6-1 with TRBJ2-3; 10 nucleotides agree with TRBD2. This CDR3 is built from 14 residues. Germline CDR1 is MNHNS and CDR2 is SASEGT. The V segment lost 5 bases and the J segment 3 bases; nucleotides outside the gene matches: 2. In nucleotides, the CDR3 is TGTGCCAGCAGTCTAGCGGGAGAGACAGATACGCAGTATTTT. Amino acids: CASSLAGETDTQYF.

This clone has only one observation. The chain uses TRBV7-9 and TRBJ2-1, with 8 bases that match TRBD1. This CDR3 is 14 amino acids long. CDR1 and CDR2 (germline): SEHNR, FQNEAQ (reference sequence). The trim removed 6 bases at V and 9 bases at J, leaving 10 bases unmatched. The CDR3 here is CASRLLIRGPEQFF. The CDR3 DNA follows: TGTGCCAGCAGACTATTGATCAGGGGGCCTGAGCAGTTCTTC. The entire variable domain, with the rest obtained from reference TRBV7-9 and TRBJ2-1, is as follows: DTGVSQNPRHKITKRGQNVTFRCDPISEHNRLYWYRQTLGQGPEFLTYFQNEAQLEKSRLLSDRFSAERPKGSFSTLEIQRTEQGDSAMYLCASRLLIRGPEQFFGPGTRLTVL.

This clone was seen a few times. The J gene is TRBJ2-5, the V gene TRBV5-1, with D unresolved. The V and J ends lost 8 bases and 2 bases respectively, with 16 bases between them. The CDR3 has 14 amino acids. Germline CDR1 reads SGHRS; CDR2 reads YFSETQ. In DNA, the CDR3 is TGCGCCAGACAAGTCGTCGGAATACAAGAGACCCAGTACTTC. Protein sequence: CARQVVGIQETQYF.

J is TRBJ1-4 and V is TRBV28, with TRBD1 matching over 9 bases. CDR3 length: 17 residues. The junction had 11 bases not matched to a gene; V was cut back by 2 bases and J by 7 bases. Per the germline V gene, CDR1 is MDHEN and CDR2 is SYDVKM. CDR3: CASSLGTGNFRREKLFF. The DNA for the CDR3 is TGTGCCAGCAGTTTAGGGACAGGGAACTTTAGGCGTGAAAAACTGTTTTTT.

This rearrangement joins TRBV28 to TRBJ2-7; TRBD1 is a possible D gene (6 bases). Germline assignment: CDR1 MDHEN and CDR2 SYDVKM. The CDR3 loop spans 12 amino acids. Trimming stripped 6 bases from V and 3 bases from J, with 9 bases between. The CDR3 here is CASRDRYYEQYF. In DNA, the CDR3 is TGTGCCAGCAGGGACAGATACTACGAGCAGTACTTC.

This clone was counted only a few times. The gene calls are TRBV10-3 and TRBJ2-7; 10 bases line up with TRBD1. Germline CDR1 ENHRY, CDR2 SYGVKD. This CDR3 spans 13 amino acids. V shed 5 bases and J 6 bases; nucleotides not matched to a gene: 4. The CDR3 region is CAISRQGAGEQYF. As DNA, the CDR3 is TGTGCCATCAGTCGACAGGGGGCGGGCGAGCAGTACTTC.

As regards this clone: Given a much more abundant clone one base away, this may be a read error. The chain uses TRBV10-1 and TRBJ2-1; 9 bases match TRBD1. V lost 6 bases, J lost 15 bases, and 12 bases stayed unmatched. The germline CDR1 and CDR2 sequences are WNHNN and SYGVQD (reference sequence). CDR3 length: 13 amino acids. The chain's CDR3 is CASSFRTGEVRFF. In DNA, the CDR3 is TGCGCCAGCAGCTTTAGGACAGGGGAGGTGCGGTTCTTC.

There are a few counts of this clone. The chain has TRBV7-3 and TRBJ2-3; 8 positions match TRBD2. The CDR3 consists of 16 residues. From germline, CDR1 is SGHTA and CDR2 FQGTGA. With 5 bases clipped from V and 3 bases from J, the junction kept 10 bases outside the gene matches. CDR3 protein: CASSPSSGSRTDTQYF. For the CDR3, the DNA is TGTGCCAGCAGCCCTTCCAGCGGGAGTCGGACAGATACGCAGTATTTT.

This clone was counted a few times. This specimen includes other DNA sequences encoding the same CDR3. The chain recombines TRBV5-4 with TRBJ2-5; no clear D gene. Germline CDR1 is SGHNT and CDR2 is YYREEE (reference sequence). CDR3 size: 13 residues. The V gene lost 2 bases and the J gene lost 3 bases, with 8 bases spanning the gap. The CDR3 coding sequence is TGTGCCAGCAGCTTACGTGGGGAAGAGACCCAGTACTTC. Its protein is CASSLRGEETQYF.

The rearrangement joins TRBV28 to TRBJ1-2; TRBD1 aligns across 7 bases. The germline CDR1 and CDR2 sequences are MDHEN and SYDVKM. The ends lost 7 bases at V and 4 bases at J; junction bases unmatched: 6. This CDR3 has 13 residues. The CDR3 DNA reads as TGTGCCAGCAAATCAGGGGGTTTCTATGGCTACACCTTC. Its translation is CASKSGGFYGYTF.

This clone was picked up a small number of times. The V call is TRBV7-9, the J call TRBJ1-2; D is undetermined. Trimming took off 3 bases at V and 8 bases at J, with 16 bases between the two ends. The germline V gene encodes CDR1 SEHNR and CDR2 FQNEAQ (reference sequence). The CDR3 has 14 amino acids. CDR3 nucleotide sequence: TGTGCCAGCAGCTTCGGACGGATCTTGGGGGGCTACACCTTC. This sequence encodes CASSFGRILGGYTF.

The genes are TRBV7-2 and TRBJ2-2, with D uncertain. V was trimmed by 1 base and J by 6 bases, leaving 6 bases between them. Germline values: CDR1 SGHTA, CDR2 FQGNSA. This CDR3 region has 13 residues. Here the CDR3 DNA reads TGTGCCAGCAGCTTAGTTGACGCCGGGGAGCTGTTTTTT. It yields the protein CASSLVDAGELFF.

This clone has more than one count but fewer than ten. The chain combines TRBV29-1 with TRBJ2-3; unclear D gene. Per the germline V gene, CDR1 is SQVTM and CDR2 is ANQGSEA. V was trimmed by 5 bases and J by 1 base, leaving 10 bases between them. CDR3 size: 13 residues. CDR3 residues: CSVIEQGTDTQYF. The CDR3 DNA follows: TGCAGCGTTATAGAGCAGGGCACAGATACGCAGTATTTT.

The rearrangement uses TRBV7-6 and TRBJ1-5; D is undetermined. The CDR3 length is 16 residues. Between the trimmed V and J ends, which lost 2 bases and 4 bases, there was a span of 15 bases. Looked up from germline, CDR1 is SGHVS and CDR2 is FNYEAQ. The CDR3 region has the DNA TGTGCCAGCAGCTTACGGGCAGCCGAAGAAAATCAGCCCCAGCATTTT. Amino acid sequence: CASSLRAAEENQPQHF.

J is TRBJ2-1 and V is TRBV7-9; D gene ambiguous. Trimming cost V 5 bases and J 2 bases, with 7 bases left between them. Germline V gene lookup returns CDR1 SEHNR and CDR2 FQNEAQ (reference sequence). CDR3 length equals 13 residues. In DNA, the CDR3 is TGTGCCAGCAGCCCTGGGCCCTACAATGAGCAGTTCTTC. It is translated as CASSPGPYNEQFF. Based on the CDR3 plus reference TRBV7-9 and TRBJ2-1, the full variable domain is DTGVSQNPRHKITKRGQNVTFRCDPISEHNRLYWYRQTLGQGPEFLTYFQNEAQLEKSRLLSDRFSAERPKGSFSTLEIQRTEQGDSAMYLCASSPGPYNEQFFGPGTRLTVL.

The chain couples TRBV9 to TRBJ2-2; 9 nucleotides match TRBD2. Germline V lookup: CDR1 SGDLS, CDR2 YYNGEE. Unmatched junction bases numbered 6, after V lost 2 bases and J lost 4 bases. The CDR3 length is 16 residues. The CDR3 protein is CASSVRASGATGELFF. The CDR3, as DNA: TGTGCCAGCAGCGTCCGGGCTAGCGGGGCCACCGGGGAGCTGTTTTTT.

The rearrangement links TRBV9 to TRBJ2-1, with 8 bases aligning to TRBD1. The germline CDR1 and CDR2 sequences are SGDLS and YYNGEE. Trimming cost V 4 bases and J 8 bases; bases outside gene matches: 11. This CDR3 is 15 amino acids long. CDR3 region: CASSPRTGLDYEQFF. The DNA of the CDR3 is TGTGCCAGCAGCCCCCGGACAGGGTTAGACTATGAGCAGTTCTTC.

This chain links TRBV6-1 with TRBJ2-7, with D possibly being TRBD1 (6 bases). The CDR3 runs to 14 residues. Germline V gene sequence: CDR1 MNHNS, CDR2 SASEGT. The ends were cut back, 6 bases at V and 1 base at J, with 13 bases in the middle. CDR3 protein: CASRRDTVSYEQYF. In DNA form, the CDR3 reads TGTGCCAGCAGGAGGGACACGGTTTCCTACGAGCAGTACTTC.

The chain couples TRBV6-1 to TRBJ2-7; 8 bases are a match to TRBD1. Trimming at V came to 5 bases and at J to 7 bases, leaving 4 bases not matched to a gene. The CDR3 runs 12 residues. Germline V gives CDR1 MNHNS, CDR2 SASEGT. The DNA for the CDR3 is TGTGCCAGCAGTCCAGGGGGCCTAGAGCAGTACTTC. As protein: CASSPGGLEQYF.